The rows below give T cell receptor beta chains drawn from one sample of a study of blood T cells in healthy people across ages. TCRdb used MiXCR to reprocess the 5' RACE reads, holding one entry per CDR3 protein. The profile shows some 800,000 distinct CDR3 sequences, just under 25% of them singletons. This same sample was also taken into another study, of T cells of mothers and their children.

Source material: blood. The receptors shown here come from a boy younger than 18 in good health. The CDR3 runs from the conserved cysteine through the conserved F or W. The order of the fields is D gene, clone size, J gene, V gene, CDR3 protein, CDR3 DNA. D genes are given only for firm matches. A clone size is listed for some rows: how often the clone was seen (once, few, many), or a class if it is expanded.

D: TRBD1
size: NA
J: TRBJ1-4
V: TRBV20-1
CDR3: CSAVQGGGGEKLFF
DNA: TGCAGTGCTGTACAGGGGGGTGGCGGAGAAAAACTGTTTTTT

D: NA
size: few
J: TRBJ2-1
V: TRBV7-8
CDR3: CATWRGPNEQFF
DNA: TGTGCCACCTGGCGGGGGCCAAATGAGCAGTTCTTC

D: NA
size: few
J: TRBJ2-5
V: TRBV21-1
CDR3: CASSSRTRTEETQYF
DNA: TGTGCCAGCAGCAGCCGAACGCGAACCGAAGAGACCCAGTACTTC

D: TRBD2
size: NA
J: TRBJ2-1
V: TRBV28
CDR3: CASSYSGRGTYNEQFF
DNA: TGTGCCAGCAGTTATAGCGGGAGAGGAACCTACAATGAGCAGTTCTTC

D: NA
size: few
J: TRBJ2-5
V: TRBV6-5
CDR3: CASSYSKGAGEVGNGQETQYF
DNA: TGTGCCAGCAGTTACTCGAAAGGAGCAGGGGAGGTCGGGAATGGCCAAGAGACCCAGTACTTC

D: NA
size: few
J: TRBJ2-7
V: TRBV6-2/TRBV6-3
CDR3: CASSYVPREQYF
DNA: TGTGCCAGCAGTTACGTTCCCAGGGAGCAGTACTTC

D: NA
size: NA
J: TRBJ1-6
V: TRBV20-1
CDR3: CSARDPRGGYNSPLHF
DNA: TGCAGTGCTAGAGATCCAAGGGGTGGATATAATTCACCCCTCCACTTT

D: TRBD2
size: few
J: TRBJ2-7
V: TRBV3-1
CDR3: CASNPGGQYYEQYF
DNA: TGTGCCAGCAACCCGGGGGGGCAGTACTACGAGCAGTACTTC

D: NA
size: NA
J: TRBJ1-2
V: TRBV5-1
CDR3: CASSMGLNYGYTF
DNA: TGCGCCAGCAGCATGGGACTGAACTATGGTTACACCTTC

D: NA
size: NA
J: TRBJ1-4
V: TRBV5-5
CDR3: CASSRLANEKLFF
DNA: TGTGCCAGCAGCAGGCTAGCTAATGAAAAACTGTTTTTT

D: TRBD1
size: few
J: TRBJ1-5
V: TRBV6-2/TRBV6-3
CDR3: CASGKGQLSNQPQHF
DNA: TGTGCCAGCGGTAAGGGACAGCTTAGCAATCAGCCCCAGCATTTT

D: NA
size: NA
J: TRBJ2-1
V: TRBV29-1
CDR3: CSVEKASSYNEQFF
DNA: TGCAGCGTTGAGAAGGCGAGCTCCTACAATGAGCAGTTCTTC

D: NA
size: few
J: TRBJ2-2
V: TRBV27
CDR3: CASSLNREYIGELFF
DNA: TGTGCCAGCAGTTTAAACAGGGAATATATCGGGGAGCTGTTTTTT

D: NA
size: NA
J: TRBJ1-2
V: TRBV5-1
CDR3: CASSLPSPDYGYTF
DNA: TGCGCCAGCAGCTTGCCCTCCCCTGACTATGGCTACACCTTC

D: TRBD1
size: NA
J: TRBJ1-2
V: TRBV5-4
CDR3: CASGWTGGYGYTF
DNA: TGTGCCAGCGGATGGACAGGGGGCTATGGCTACACCTTC

D: TRBD2
size: NA
J: TRBJ2-2
V: TRBV2
CDR3: CASSEGLAGWTGELFF
DNA: TGTGCCAGCAGTGAGGGACTAGCGGGGTGGACCGGGGAGCTGTTTTTT

D: NA
size: NA
J: TRBJ2-1
V: TRBV30
CDR3: CAWSPLGEQFF
DNA: TGTGCCTGGAGTCCCCTAGGGGAGCAGTTCTTC

D: NA
size: NA
J: TRBJ1-4
V: TRBV19
CDR3: CASSVRGEKLFF
DNA: TGTGCCAGTAGTGTTAGAGGGGAAAAACTGTTTTTT

D: TRBD1
size: NA
J: TRBJ2-7
V: TRBV20-1
CDR3: CSARGDRELYEQYF
DNA: TGCAGTGCTAGGGGTGACAGGGAGCTCTACGAGCAGTACTTC

D: TRBD2
size: few
J: TRBJ2-1
V: TRBV7-3
CDR3: CASSPAGTSGSEQFF
DNA: TGTGCCAGCAGCCCCGCCGGGACTAGCGGTTCTGAGCAGTTCTTC

D: NA
size: NA
J: TRBJ1-2
V: TRBV5-1
CDR3: CASSTGANYGYTF
DNA: TGCGCCAGCAGCACGGGAGCTAACTATGGCTACACCTTC

D: NA
size: NA
J: TRBJ2-7
V: TRBV7-2
CDR3: CASSLAYPGYEQYF
DNA: TGTGCCAGCAGCTTAGCGTACCCGGGCTACGAGCAGTACTTC

D: NA
size: few
J: TRBJ1-2
V: TRBV7-2
CDR3: CASSLEGTAYGYTF
DNA: TGTGCCAGCAGCTTAGAGGGGACCGCCTATGGCTACACCTTC

D: TRBD2
size: NA
J: TRBJ2-1
V: TRBV12-3/TRBV12-4
CDR3: CASSSGTSAYNEQFF
DNA: TGTGCCAGCAGCTCCGGGACTAGCGCTTACAATGAGCAGTTCTTC

D: NA
size: few
J: TRBJ1-2
V: TRBV29-1
CDR3: CSVLRDVNGYTF
DNA: TGCAGCGTCCTCCGGGACGTAAATGGCTACACCTTC

D: NA
size: NA
J: TRBJ2-7
V: TRBV21-1
CDR3: CASSKGQYF
DNA: TGTGCCAGCAGCAAAGGGCAGTACTTC

D: NA
size: NA
J: TRBJ1-4
V: TRBV7-9
CDR3: CAIPLGEKLFF
DNA: TGTGCCATCCCCCTGGGGGAAAAACTGTTTTTT

D: TRBD2
size: NA
J: TRBJ2-3
V: TRBV5-1
CDR3: CASSRGGVDTQYF
DNA: TGCGCCAGCAGCCGTGGGGGGGTAGATACGCAGTATTTT

D: TRBD1
size: NA
J: TRBJ2-3
V: TRBV7-9
CDR3: CASSRQGVGTDTQYF
DNA: TGTGCCAGCAGCAGACAGGGGGTCGGGACAGATACGCAGTATTTT

D: NA
size: few
J: TRBJ1-2
V: TRBV7-9
CDR3: CASSFAGANYGYTF
DNA: TGTGCCAGCAGCTTCGCGGGAGCTAACTATGGCTACACCTTC

D: NA
size: NA
J: TRBJ1-1
V: TRBV6-5
CDR3: CASSFKPNTEAFF
DNA: TGTGCCAGCAGTTTCAAGCCGAACACTGAAGCTTTCTTT

D: TRBD2
size: NA
J: TRBJ2-5
V: TRBV18
CDR3: CASSPTSGVQETQYF
DNA: TGTGCCAGCTCACCGACTAGCGGCGTCCAAGAGACCCAGTACTTC

D: NA
size: NA
J: TRBJ2-3
V: TRBV20-1
CDR3: CSAKVAESTDTQYF
DNA: TGCAGTGCTAAGGTAGCGGAGAGCACAGATACGCAGTATTTT

D: TRBD1
size: NA
J: TRBJ2-3
V: TRBV14
CDR3: CASSQDRQGALTDTQYF
DNA: TGTGCCAGCAGCCAAGATCGACAGGGGGCATTGACAGATACGCAGTATTTT

D: NA
size: NA
J: TRBJ1-5
V: TRBV2
CDR3: CASTQNGGNQPQHF
DNA: TGTGCCAGCACCCAAAACGGGGGCAATCAGCCCCAGCATTTT

D: TRBD2
size: NA
J: TRBJ2-3
V: TRBV28
CDR3: CASSPPPGLAYFNTQYF
DNA: TGTGCCAGCAGTCCCCCTCCGGGACTAGCCTACTTCAATACGCAGTATTTT

D: NA
size: NA
J: TRBJ2-5
V: TRBV28
CDR3: CASNSPPKGETQYF
DNA: TGTGCCAGCAATAGCCCACCCAAAGGGGAGACCCAGTACTTC

D: NA
size: NA
J: TRBJ2-7
V: TRBV10-3
CDR3: CATQDRQASYEQYF
DNA: TGTGCCACGCAAGACAGGCAGGCCTCCTACGAGCAGTACTTC

D: NA
size: NA
J: TRBJ2-1
V: TRBV24-1
CDR3: CATGQRWGNEQFF
DNA: TGTGCCACCGGGCAGCGGTGGGGGAATGAGCAGTTCTTC

D: NA
size: few
J: TRBJ2-1
V: TRBV29-1
CDR3: CSVGGYYNEQFF
DNA: TGCAGCGTTGGAGGGTACTACAATGAGCAGTTCTTC

D: NA
size: few
J: TRBJ2-2
V: TRBV7-3
CDR3: CASSLDGRNTGELFF
DNA: TGTGCCAGCAGCTTAGACGGGAGGAACACCGGGGAGCTGTTTTTT

D: TRBD1
size: NA
J: TRBJ1-1
V: TRBV29-1
CDR3: CSVEDRANTEAFF
DNA: TGCAGCGTTGAGGACAGGGCGAACACTGAAGCTTTCTTT

D: NA
size: NA
J: TRBJ1-1
V: TRBV20-1
CDR3: CSARGVTEAFF
DNA: TGCAGTGCTAGAGGGGTAACTGAAGCTTTCTTT

D: TRBD2
size: NA
J: TRBJ2-4
V: TRBV20-1
CDR3: CSARDRKAGGAKNIQYF
DNA: TGCAGTGCTAGAGATCGGAAAGCGGGAGGTGCCAAAAACATTCAGTACTTC

D: NA
size: NA
J: TRBJ2-5
V: TRBV10-3
CDR3: CAISDGREETQYF
DNA: TGTGCCATCAGTGATGGACGTGAAGAGACCCAGTACTTC

D: TRBD2
size: NA
J: TRBJ2-7
V: TRBV11-2
CDR3: CASSLVAGGAYEQYF
DNA: TGTGCCAGCAGCTTAGTAGCGGGAGGCGCCTACGAGCAGTACTTC

D: NA
size: few
J: TRBJ1-5
V: TRBV4-2
CDR3: CASSQAQGMIGQPQHF
DNA: TGTGCCAGCAGCCAAGCCCAGGGGATGATTGGCCAGCCCCAGCATTTT